The 4 T cell receptor beta chains below come from one sample, sequenced in a study of vaccination and CD4 T cells after COVID-19. Sequencing of DNA taken from cultured CD4+ T cells relied on the Oncomine TCR Beta short-read assay. MiXCR, applied by TCRdb to the PCR reads, yields one record per CDR3 protein. The profile shows 20,000 or so distinct CDR3 sequences, about 21% of them singletons. Treatment given: roughly 10-day PBMC culture with coronavirus spike peptide pools or control peptides (ViraFEST assay). Their antigens remain unidentified. Material: cultured CD4+ T cells from blood. These receptors originate from a human donor with COVID-19.

A few counts support this clonotype. The chain links TRBV6-1 to TRBJ2-5, with TRBD2 matching over 9 bases. The V gene end was trimmed by 6 bases and the J gene end by 5 bases; junction bases not matched to a gene: 10. Germline lookup yields CDR1 MNHNS and CDR2 SASEGT. The length of the CDR3 is 15 residues. The CDR3 here is CASRTSGGRGETQYF. CDR3 nucleotide sequence: TGTGCCAGCAGGACAAGCGGGGGGCGTGGGGAGACCCAGTACTTC.

This clonotype showed up just a few times. This sequence joins TRBV4-3 and TRBJ2-2; 9 bases fit TRBD1. This CDR3 comprises 14 residues. The germline CDR1 and CDR2 sequences are LGHNA and YSLEER. V was clipped by 6 bases and J by 4 bases; unmatched bases: 3. CDR3 DNA: TGCGCCAGCAGGCGGACAGGGGCCACCGGGGAGCTGTTTTTT. It specifies CASRRTGATGELFF.

This clonotype was counted between two and nine times. The V gene is TRBV12-3 or TRBV12-4, the J gene TRBJ1-1; D gene ambiguous. V dropped 5 bases and J dropped 1 base, with 8 bases sitting between them. The CDR3 covers 13 residues. Here the CDR3 reads CASSPDTNTEAFF. Here the CDR3 DNA reads TGTGCCAGCAGTCCCGACACGAACACTGAAGCTTTCTTT.

The chain employs TRBV28 and TRBJ1-1; 7 positions match TRBD1. Per germline, CDR1 MDHEN and CDR2 SYDVKM. The CDR3 runs 15 residues. With V trimmed by 4 bases and J by 6 bases, 11 bases remained unmatched. CDR3 loop: CASSSADRDIAEAFF. The CDR3 DNA is TGTGCCAGCAGTTCCGCTGACAGGGATATCGCTGAAGCTTTCTTT.